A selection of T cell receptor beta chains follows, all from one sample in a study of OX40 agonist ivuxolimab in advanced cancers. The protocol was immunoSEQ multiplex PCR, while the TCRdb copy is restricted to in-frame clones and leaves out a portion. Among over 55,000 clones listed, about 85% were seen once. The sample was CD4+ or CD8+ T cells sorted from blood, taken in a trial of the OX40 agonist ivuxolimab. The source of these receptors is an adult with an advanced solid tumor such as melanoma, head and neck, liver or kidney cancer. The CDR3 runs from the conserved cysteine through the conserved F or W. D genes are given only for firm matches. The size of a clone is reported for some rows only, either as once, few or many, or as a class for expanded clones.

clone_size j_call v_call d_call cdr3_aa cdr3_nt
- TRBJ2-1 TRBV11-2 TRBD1 CASSLGAGGLNEQFF TGTGCCAGCAGCTTAGGGGCAGGGGGCTTGAATGAGCAGTTCTTC
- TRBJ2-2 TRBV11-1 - CASERDVGELFF TGTGCCAGCGAGAGGGACGTCGGGGAGCTGTTTTTT
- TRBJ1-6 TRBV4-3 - CASSQDRGVSPLHF TGCGCCAGCAGCCAGGATCGGGGAGTCTCACCCCTCCACTTT
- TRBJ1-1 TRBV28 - CASTARDTEAFF TGTGCCAGCACCGCCCGGGACACTGAAGCTTTCTTT
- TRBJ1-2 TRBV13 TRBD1 CASSSIRVRTGTAKDGYTF TGTGCCAGCAGCTCAATTCGGGTTCGTACCGGGACAGCAAAAGATGGCTACACCTTC
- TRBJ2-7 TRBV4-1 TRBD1 CASSRDRGSYEQYF TGCGCCAGCAGCCGGGACAGAGGCTCCTACGAGCAGTACTTC
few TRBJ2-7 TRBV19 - CASSIRPGYEQYF TGTGCCAGTAGTATCAGGCCGGGGTACGAGCAGTACTTC
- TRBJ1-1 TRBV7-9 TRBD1 CASRVTGGTEAFF TGTGCCAGCAGGGTAACAGGGGGAACAGAAGCTTTCTTT
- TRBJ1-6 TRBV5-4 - CASKNSYNSPLHF TGTGCCAGCAAAAACTCCTATAATTCACCCCTCCACTTT
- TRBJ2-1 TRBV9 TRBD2 CASSVRPLAGGSYNEQFF TGTGCCAGCAGCGTACGACCCCTCGCGGGGGGTTCCTACAATGAGCAGTTCTTC
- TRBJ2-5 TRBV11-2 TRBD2 CASSLDGGGRAETQYF TGTGCCAGCAGCTTAGACGGCGGGGGGCGGGCAGAGACCCAGTACTTC
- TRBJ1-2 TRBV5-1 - CASSPPRGAGGYTF TGCGCCAGCAGCCCTCCAAGGGGGGCGGGTGGCTACACCTTC
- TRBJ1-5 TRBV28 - CASSLRPPGRALNQPQHF TGTGCCAGCAGTTTGAGACCCCCAGGCAGGGCGCTGAATCAGCCCCAGCATTTT
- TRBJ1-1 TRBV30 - CAWSGVYGEGAFF TGTGCCTGGAGTGGTGTGTACGGGGAAGGAGCTTTCTTT
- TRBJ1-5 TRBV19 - CASYQTGTNQPQHF TGTGCCAGTTACCAAACAGGGACAAATCAGCCCCAGCATTTT
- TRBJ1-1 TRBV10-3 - CAIGPGTEAFF TGTGCCATCGGCCCAGGGACTGAAGCTTTCTTT
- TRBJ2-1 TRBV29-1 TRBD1 CSGGQGRSNEQFF TGCAGCGGAGGACAGGGACGCTCCAATGAGCAGTTCTTC
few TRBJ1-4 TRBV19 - CASYFREKLFF TGTGCCAGCTACTTCAGAGAAAAACTGTTTTTT
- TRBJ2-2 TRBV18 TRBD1 CASSRIQGESGELFF TGTGCCAGCTCACGCATACAGGGGGAATCCGGGGAGCTGTTTTTT
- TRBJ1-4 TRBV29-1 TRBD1 CSVVGRTGTGEKLFF TGCAGCGTTGTGGGGAGGACAGGGACGGGTGAAAAACTGTTTTTT
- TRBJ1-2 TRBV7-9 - CASSPGRLRDTNYGYTF TGTGCCAGCAGCCCTGGACGTCTACGGGACACTAACTATGGCTACACCTTC
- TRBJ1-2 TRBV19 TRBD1 CASSIKTGGYGYTF TGTGCCAGTAGTATAAAGACAGGGGGCTATGGCTACACCTTC